A selection of T cell receptor beta chains follows, all from one sample in a study of OX40 agonist ivuxolimab in advanced cancers. Produced via immunoSEQ multiplex PCR; TCRdb's table is partial and in-frame only. Among approximately 48,000 clones listed, roughly 89% were seen once. Sequenced here: CD4+ or CD8+ T cells sorted from blood, sampled in a trial of the OX40 agonist ivuxolimab. The receptors were sampled from an adult with an advanced solid tumor such as melanoma, head and neck, liver or kidney cancer. Each CDR3 is given with its conserved first and last residue. The order of the fields is V gene, CDR3 protein.

>TRBV5-6
CASSLYGTEAFF
>TRBV7-2
CASSSKLQGSFGNTIYF
>TRBV7-2
CANNTLWDRQETQYF
>TRBV11-2
CASSLAGAETYEQYF
>TRBV10-3
CAISESPRNYGYTF
>TRBV7-9
CASSLEGQGFYEQYF
>TRBV7-9
CASSLPGQGLHEQYF
>TRBV4-2
CASSQDRSSYNEQFF
>TRBV7-9
CASPGTGGLNEQFF
>TRBV2
CASSEATGQETQYF
>TRBV9
CASSVGHRLIRETQYF
>TRBV7-2
CASSPTGITGELFF
>TRBV6-5
CASSRTAKSYEQYF
>TRBV7-2
CASSSYQVQWGVNTGELFF
>TRBV6-5
CASSSYQSQPQHF
>TRBV21-1
CASSKGGRNTEAFF
>TRBV2
CASRTAAFEAFF
>TRBV11-3
CASSDTFDSVYNEQFF
>TRBV11-2
CASSSRTGWNTEAFF
>TRBV5-8
CASSLVRTSGIYNEQFF
>TRBV7-9
CASSPVSFLEAFF
>TRBV9
CASSVGNTANYGYTF
>TRBV7-3
CASSPLTGDGYNEQFF
>TRBV7-9
CASRTGGQETQYF
>TRBV27
CASSFGEPGEQYF
>TRBV5-5
CASSLGLTYEQYF
>TRBV4-3
CASSQDLVITDTQYF
>TRBV27
CASSRDSHEQYF
>TRBV9
CASSVASGSDGYTF
>TRBV7-6
CASRPDSGTQFF
>TRBV19
CASNLGGQPSF
>TRBV7-9
CASRGEPGEQFF
>TRBV7-9
CASSTTGAISQPQHF